This T cell receptor beta chain was profiled in a study of tumor and adjacent non-tumor tissue in lung cancer. About this clonotype: At one of its ends the junction is not consistent with the germline gene, which may arise from a read error.

TCRbeta libraries were built with three rounds of nested PCR, modified from ARM-PCR. TCRdb re-analysed the multiplex PCR reads in MiXCR, keeping a single row per CDR3 protein. Of approximately 79,000 distinct CDR3 sequences listed, 55% to 75% are singletons. No cell sorting was done before RNA was extracted from the tissue. Germline V gene data show CDR1 as SQVTM and CDR2 as ANQGSEA. This CDR3 has 15 amino acids. The origin of this receptor is a woman in her thirties or forties with non-small cell lung cancer. The sequenced sample consisted of lung tumor tissue. The rearrangement uses TRBV29-1 and TRBJ2-1; possibly TRBD1 for D (6 bases). This CDR3 is CSVVSDRISCNEQFF. The CDR3 nucleotides are TGCAGCGTCGTGTCCGACAGGATCTCCTGCAATGAGCAGTTCTTC.